The present T cell receptor (beta chain) was sequenced within a study of response to subunit inactivated influenza vaccine. This clonotype was recorded a few times. Its antigen remains unknown. Whole-study results and caveats: Each seasonal influenza vaccination, the authors suggested, recruits few new T cells.

V shed 6 bases, J shed 6 bases, and the junction held 8 bases outside the gene matches. This CDR3 has 14 amino acids. CDR1 and CDR2 (germline): MNHNS, SASEGT. MiXCR was run by TCRdb on the RT-PCR reads, yielding one entry per CDR3 protein. The table shows under 200,000 distinct CDR3 sequences, with about a tenth occurring only once. Sequenced material: non-naive T cells sorted from PBMCs, taken about 40 days after vaccination. The sequence was obtained from a man in his forties or fifties who received an inactivated influenza vaccine. The chain has TRBV6-1 and TRBJ2-7, with TRBD1 matching 10 bases. DNA for the CDR3: TGTGCCAGCAGCCTTGGACAGGGGGGGAGCGAGCAGTACTTC. The encoded protein is CASSLGQGGSEQYF.